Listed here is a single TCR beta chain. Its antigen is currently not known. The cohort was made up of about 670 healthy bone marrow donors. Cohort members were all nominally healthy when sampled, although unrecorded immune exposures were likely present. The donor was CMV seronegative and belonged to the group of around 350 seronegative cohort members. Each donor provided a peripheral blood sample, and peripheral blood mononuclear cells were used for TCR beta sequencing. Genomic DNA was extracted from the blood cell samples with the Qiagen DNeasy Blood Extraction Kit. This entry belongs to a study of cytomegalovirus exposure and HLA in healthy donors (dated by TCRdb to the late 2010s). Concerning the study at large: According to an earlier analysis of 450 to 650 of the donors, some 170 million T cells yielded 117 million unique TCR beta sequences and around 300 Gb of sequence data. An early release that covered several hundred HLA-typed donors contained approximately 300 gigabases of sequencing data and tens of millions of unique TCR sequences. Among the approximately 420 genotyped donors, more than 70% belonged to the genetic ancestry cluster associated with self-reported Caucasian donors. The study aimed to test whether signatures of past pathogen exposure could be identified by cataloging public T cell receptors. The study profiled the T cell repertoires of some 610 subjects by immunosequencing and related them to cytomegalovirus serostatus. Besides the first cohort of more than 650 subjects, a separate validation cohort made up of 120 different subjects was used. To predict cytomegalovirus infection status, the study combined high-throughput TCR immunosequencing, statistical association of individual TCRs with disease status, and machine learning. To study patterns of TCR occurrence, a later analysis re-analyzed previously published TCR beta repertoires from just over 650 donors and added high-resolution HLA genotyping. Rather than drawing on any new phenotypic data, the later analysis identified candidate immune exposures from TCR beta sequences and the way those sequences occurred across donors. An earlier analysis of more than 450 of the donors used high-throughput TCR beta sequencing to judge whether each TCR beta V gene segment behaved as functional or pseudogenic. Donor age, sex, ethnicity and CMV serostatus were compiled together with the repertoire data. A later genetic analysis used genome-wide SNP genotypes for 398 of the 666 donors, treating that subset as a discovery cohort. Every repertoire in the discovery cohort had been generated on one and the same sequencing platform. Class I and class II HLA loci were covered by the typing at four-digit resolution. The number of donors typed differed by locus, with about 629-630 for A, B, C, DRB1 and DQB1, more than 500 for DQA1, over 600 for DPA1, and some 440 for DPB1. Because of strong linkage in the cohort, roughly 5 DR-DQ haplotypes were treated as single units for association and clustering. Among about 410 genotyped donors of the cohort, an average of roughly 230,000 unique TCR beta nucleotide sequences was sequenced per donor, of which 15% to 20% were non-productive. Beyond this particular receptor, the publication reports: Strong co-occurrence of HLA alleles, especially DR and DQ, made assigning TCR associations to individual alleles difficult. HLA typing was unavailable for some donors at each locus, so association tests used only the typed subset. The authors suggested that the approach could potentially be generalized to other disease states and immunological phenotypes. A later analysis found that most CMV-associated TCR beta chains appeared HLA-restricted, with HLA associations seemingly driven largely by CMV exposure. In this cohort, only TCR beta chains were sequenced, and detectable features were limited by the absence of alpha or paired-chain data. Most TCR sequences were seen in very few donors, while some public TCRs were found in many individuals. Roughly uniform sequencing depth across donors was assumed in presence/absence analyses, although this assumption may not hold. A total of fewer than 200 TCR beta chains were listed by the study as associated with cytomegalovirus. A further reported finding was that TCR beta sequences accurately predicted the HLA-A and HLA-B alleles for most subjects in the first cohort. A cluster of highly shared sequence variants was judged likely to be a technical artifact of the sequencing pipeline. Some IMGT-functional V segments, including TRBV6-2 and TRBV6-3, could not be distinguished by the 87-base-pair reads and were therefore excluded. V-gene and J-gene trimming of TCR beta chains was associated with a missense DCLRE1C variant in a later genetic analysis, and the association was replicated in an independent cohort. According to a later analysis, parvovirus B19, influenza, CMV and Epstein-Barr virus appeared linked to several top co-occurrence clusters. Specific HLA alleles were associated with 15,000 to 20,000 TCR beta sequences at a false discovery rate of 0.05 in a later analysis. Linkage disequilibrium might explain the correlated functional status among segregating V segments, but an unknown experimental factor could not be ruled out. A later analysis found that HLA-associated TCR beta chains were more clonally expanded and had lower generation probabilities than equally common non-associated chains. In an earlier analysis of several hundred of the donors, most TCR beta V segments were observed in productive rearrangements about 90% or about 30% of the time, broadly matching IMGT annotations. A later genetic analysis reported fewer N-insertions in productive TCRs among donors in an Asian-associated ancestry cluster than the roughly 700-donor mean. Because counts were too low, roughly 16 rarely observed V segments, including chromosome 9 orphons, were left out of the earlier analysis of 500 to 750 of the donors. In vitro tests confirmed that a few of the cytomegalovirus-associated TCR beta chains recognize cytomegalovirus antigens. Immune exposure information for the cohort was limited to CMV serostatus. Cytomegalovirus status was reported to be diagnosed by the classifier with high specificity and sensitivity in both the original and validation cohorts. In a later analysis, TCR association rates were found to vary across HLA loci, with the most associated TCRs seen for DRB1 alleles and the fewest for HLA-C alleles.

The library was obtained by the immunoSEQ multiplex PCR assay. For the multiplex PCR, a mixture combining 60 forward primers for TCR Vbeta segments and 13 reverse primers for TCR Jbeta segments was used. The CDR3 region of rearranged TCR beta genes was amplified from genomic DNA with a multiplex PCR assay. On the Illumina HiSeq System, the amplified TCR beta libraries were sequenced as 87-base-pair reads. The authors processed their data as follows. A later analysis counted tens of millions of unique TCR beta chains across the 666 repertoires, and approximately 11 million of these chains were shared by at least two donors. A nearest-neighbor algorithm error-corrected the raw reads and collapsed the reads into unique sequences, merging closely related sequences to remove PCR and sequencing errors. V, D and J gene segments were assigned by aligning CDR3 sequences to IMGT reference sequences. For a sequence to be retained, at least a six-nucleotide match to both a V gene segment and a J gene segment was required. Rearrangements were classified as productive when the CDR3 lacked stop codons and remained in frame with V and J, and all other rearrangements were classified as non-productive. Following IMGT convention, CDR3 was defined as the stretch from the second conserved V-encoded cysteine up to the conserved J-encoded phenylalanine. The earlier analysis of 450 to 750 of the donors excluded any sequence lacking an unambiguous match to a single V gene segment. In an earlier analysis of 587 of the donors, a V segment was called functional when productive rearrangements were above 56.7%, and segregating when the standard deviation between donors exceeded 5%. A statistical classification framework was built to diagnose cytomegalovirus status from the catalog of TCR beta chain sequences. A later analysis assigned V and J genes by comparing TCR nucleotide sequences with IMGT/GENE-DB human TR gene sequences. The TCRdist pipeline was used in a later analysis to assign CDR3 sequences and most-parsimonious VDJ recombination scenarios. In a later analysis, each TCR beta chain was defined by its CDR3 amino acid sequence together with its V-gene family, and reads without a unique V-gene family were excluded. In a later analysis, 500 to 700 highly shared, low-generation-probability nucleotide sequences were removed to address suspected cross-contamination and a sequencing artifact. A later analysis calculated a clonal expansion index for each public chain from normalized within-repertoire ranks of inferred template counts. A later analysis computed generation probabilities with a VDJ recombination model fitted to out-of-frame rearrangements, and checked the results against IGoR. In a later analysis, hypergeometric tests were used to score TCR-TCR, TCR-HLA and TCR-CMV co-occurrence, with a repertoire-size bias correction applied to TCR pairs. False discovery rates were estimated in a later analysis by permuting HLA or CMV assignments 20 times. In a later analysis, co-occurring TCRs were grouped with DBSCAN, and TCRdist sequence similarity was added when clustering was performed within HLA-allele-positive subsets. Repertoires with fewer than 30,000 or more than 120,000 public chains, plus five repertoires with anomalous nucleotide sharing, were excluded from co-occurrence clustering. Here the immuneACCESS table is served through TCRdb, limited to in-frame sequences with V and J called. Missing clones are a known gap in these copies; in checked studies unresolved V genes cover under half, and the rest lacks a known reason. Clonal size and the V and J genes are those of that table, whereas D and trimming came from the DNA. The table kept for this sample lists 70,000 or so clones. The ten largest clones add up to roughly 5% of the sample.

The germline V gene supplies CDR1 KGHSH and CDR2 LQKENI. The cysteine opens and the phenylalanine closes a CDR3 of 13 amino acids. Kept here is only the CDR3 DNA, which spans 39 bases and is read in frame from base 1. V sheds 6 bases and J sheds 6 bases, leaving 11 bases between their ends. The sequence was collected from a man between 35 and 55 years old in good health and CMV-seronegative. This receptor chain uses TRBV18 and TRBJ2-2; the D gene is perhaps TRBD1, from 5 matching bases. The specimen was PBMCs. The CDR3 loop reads CASSPGQPGELFF. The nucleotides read TGTGCCAGCTCCCCAGGACAACCCGGGGAGCTGTTTTTT.